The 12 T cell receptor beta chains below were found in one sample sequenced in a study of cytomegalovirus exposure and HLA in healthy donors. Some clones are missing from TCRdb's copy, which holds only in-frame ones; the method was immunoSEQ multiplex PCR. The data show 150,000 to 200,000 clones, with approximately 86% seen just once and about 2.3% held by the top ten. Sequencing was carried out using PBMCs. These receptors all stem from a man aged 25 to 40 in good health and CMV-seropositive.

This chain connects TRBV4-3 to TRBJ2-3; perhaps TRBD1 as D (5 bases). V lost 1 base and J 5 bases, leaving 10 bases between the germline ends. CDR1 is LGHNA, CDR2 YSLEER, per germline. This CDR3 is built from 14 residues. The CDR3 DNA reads TGCGCCAGCAGCCAAGCAGCTGACAGAGATACGCAGTATTTT. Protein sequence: CASSQAADRDTQYF.

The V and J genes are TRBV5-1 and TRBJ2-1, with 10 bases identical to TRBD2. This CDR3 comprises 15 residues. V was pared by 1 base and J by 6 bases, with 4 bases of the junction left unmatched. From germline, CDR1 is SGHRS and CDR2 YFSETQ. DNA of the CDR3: TGCGCCAGCAGCTTGCGACTAGCGGGTACCAATGAGCAGTTCTTC. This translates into CASSLRLAGTNEQFF. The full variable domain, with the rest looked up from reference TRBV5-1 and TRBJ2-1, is KAGVTQTPRYLIKTRGQQVTLSCSPISGHRSVSWYQQTPGQGLQFLFEYFSETQRNKGNFPGRFSGRQFSNSRSEMNVSTLELGDSALYLCASSLRLAGTNEQFFGPGTRLTVL.

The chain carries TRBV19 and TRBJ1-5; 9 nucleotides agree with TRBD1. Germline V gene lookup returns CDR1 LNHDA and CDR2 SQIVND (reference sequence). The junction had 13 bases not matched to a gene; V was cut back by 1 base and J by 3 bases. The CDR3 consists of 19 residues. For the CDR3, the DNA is TGTGCCAGTAGTATAGGGACGGACAGGGGAACAGTTTTCAATCAGCCCCAGCATTTT. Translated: CASSIGTDRGTVFNQPQHF. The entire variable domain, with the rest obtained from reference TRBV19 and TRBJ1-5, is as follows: DGGITQSPKYLFRKEGQNVTLSCEQNLNHDAMYWYRQDPGQGLRLIYYSQIVNDFQKGDIAEGYSVSREKKESFPLTVTSAQKNPTAFYLCASSIGTDRGTVFNQPQHFGDGTRLSIL.

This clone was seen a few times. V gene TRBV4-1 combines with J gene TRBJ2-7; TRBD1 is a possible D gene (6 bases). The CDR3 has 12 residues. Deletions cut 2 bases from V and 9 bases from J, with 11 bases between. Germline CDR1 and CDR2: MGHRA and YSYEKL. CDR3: CASSQPTGSQYF. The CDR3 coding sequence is TGCGCCAGCAGCCAACCAACAGGGTCGCAGTACTTC.

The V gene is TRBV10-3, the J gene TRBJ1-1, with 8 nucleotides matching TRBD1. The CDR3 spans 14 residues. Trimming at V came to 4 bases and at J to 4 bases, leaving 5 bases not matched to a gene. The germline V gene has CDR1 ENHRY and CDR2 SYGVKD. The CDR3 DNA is TGTGCCATCAGTGGTCAGGGGGCGAGCACTGAAGCTTTCTTT. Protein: CAISGQGASTEAFF.

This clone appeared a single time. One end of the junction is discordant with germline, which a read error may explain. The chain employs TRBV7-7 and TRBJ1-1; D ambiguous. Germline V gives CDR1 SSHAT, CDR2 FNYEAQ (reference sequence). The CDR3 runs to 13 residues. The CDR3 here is CASSLESGTEAFF. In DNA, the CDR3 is TGTGCTAGCAGCTTAGAATCCGGTACTGAAGCTTTCTTT.

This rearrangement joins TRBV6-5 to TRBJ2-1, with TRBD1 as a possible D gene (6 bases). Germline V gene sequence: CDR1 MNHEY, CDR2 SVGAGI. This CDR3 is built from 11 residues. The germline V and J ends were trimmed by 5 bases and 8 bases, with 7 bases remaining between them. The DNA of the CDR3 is TGTGCCAGCAGTCCAGGGGATGAGCAGTTCTTC. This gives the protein CASSPGDEQFF.

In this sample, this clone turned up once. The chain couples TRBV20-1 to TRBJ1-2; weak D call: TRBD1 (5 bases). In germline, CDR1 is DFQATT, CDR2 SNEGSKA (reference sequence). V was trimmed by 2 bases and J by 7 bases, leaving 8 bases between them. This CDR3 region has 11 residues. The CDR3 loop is CSARQGRGYTF. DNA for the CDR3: TGCAGTGCTAGACAGGGCCGTGGCTACACCTTC.

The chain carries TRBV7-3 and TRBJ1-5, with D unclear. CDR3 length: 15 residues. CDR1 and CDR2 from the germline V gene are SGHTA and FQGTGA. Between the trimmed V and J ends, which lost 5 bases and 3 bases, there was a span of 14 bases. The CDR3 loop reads CASSRQGLLNQPQHF. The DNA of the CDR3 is TGTGCCAGCAGCCGACAAGGTTTGCTCAATCAGCCCCAGCATTTT.

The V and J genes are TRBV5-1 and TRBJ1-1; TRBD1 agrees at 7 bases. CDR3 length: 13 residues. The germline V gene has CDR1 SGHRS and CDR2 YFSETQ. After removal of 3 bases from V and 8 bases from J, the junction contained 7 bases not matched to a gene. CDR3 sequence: CASSYRTDREAFF. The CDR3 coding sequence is TGCGCCAGCAGCTACCGAACGGACAGGGAAGCTTTCTTT.

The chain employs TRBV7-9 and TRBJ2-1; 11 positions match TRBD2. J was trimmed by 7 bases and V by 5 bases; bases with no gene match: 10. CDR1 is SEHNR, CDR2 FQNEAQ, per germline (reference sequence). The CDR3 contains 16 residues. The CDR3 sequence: CASSHFSGGAVNEQFF. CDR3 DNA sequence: TGTGCCAGCAGCCATTTTAGCGGGGGGGCTGTAAATGAGCAGTTCTTC.

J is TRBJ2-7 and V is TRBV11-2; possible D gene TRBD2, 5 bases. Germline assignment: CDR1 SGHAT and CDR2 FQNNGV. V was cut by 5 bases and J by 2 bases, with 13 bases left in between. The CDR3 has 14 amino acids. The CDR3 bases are TGTGCCAGCAGCCATCCGGGATTCACCTACGAGCAGTACTTC. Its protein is CASSHPGFTYEQYF.